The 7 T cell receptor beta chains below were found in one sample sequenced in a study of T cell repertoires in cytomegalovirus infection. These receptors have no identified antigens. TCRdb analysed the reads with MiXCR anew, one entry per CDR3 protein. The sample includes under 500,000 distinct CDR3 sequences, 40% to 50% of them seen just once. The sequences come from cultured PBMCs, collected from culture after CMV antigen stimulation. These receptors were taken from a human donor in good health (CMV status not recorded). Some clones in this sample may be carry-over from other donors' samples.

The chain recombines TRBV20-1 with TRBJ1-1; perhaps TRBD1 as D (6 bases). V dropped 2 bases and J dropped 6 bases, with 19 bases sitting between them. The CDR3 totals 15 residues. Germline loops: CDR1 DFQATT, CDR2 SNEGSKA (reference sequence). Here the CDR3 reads CSARPERGGFSEAFF. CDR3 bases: TGCAGTGCTAGACCCGAACGGGGGGGCTTCTCTGAAGCTTTCTTT.

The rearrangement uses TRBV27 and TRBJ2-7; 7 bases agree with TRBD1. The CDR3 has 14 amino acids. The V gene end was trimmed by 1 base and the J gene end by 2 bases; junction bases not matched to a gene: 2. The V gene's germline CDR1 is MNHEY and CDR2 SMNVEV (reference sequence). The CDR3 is CASSLYQGAYEQYF. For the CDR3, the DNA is TGTGCCAGCAGTTTATATCAGGGGGCCTACGAGCAGTACTTC.

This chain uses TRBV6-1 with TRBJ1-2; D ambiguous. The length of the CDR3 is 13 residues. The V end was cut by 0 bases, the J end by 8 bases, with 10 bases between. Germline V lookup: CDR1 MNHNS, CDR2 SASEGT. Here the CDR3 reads CASSEAQYRGYTF. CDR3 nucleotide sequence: TGTGCCAGCAGTGAAGCGCAATACCGCGGCTACACCTTC.

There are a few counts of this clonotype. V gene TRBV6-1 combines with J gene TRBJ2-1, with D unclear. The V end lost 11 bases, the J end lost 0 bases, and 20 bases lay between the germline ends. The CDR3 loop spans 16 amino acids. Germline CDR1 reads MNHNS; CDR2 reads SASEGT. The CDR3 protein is CACSHRRQVSYNEQFF. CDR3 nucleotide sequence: TGTGCCTGCTCGCACCGAAGGCAGGTCTCCTACAATGAGCAGTTCTTC.

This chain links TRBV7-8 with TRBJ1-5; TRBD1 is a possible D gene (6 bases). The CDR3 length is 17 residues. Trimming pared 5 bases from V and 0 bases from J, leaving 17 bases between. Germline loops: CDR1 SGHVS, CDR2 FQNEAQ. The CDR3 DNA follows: TGTGCCAGCAGCCGGACGGACAGCCCCTATAGCAATCAGCCCCAGCATTTT. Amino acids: CASSRTDSPYSNQPQHF.

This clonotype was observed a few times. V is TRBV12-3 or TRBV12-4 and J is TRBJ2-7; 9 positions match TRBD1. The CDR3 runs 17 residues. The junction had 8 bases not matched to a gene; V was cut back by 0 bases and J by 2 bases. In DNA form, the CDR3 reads TGTGCCAGCAGTTTAGCGGAAGGGACAGGGCAGCCCTACGAGCAGTACTTC. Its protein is CASSLAEGTGQPYEQYF.

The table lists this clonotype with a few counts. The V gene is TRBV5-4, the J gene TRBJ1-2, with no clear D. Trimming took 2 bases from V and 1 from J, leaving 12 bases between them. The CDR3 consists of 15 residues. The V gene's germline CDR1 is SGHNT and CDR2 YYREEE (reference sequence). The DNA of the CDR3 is TGTGCCAGCAGCTTTGACCCGACACTTAACTATGGCTACACCTTC. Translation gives CASSFDPTLNYGYTF.